Shown below are 8 T cell receptor beta chains from a single sample sequenced in a study of cytomegalovirus exposure and HLA in healthy donors. The PCR had 60 Vbeta and 13 Jbeta primers. Clones were read by immunoSEQ multiplex PCR, and TCRdb kept only the in-frame ones, dropping some. Among about 160,000 clones listed, approximately 80% were seen once. The sequencing input was PBMCs. The receptors were gathered from a man aged 50 or older in good health and CMV-seropositive.

The chain recombines TRBV6-5 with TRBJ1-5; 7 nucleotides match TRBD1. Germline trimming cut 4 bases from V and 2 bases from J; bases unmatched to any gene: 5. The CDR3 spans 15 residues. The germline V gene encodes CDR1 MNHEY and CDR2 SVGAGI. DNA for the CDR3: TGTGCCAGCAGTTCAAAAGGACAGGGCAATCAGCCCCAGCATTTT. It translates to CASSSKGQGNQPQHF.

This clone appeared once. The chain has TRBV27 and TRBJ2-1; 8 bases are shared with TRBD1. Trimming cost V 0 bases and J 0 bases; bases outside gene matches: 4. The germline V gene has CDR1 MNHEY and CDR2 SMNVEV (reference sequence). This CDR3 contains 17 residues. CDR3 in amino acids: CASSLSTGASSYNEQFF. Written as DNA, the CDR3 is TGTGCCAGCAGTTTATCGACAGGGGCAAGCTCCTACAATGAGCAGTTCTTC.

J is TRBJ1-3 and V is TRBV19, with a possible D match to TRBD1 (6 bases). V lost 0 bases and J 3 bases, leaving 18 bases between the germline ends. CDR1 is LNHDA and CDR2 is SQIVND in the germline V gene (reference sequence). CDR3 size: 18 residues. This chain's CDR3 is CASSIELARGARGNTIYF. The CDR3 region has the DNA TGTGCCAGTAGTATAGAATTGGCACGGGGGGCGCGTGGAAACACCATATATTTT.

The rearrangement joins TRBV5-4 to TRBJ1-2; D not resolved. V dropped 6 bases and J dropped 8 bases, with 11 bases sitting between them. The CDR3 is made up of 11 amino acids. Germline V gene lookup returns CDR1 SGHNT and CDR2 YYREEE (reference sequence). In DNA, the CDR3 is TGTGCCAGCATAGGTAGAGGAGGCTACACCTTC. Residues: CASIGRGGYTF.

The sample holds one count of this clone. The DNA for the CDR3 is TGTGCCAGCAGTGGGCAGAATATTCGGCGGGGTCAAGAGACCCAGTACTTC. It is translated as CASSGQNIRRGQETQYF. V and J are TRBV6-4 and TRBJ2-5; D might be TRBD2 (6 bases). Trimming removed 4 bases from V and 2 bases from J, with 20 bases in between. CDR1 and CDR2 (germline): MRHNA, SNTAGT. The CDR3 extends over 17 amino acids.

The chain uses TRBV19 and TRBJ1-2, with D unclear. The germline CDR1 and CDR2 sequences are LNHDA and SQIVND (reference sequence). This CDR3 contains 14 residues. Trimming removed 8 bases from V and 0 bases from J, with 13 bases in between. The CDR3 sequence: CASHSGPSNYGYTF. The DNA of the CDR3 is TGTGCCAGTCATTCTGGCCCCTCTAACTATGGCTACACCTTC.

The chain recombines TRBV6-1 with TRBJ2-2; 9 positions agree with TRBD1. The CDR3 loop spans 17 amino acids. The germline V gene encodes CDR1 MNHNS and CDR2 SASEGT. Trimming took 0 bases from V and 2 from J; bases not matched to a gene: 4. The CDR3 sequence is CASSEAGQGLNTGELFF. The CDR3 region has the DNA TGTGCCAGCAGTGAAGCGGGACAGGGCTTAAACACCGGGGAGCTGTTTTTT.

This chain joins TRBV7-2 and TRBJ1-4; D might be TRBD1 (5 bases). The CDR3 consists of 16 residues. Trimming cost V 1 base and J 4 bases, with 13 bases left between them. The germline gives CDR1 SGHTA, CDR2 FQGNSA. The DNA of the CDR3 is TGTGCCAGCAGCTTAGAGTCGAGACAGCTTAATGAAAAACTGTTTTTT. It translates to CASSLESRQLNEKLFF.